Listed here are 4 T cell receptor beta chains from one sample, sequenced in a study of breast tumors, draining lymph nodes, adjacent tissues. A single record per CDR3 protein comes from TCRdb applying MiXCR to the multiplex PCR reads. Seen here are fewer than 200,000 distinct CDR3 sequences, 25% to 40% observed once, and the top ten hold roughly 4.3%. Axillary draining lymph nodes of breast cancer patients supplied the node samples. Specimen: axillary lymph node tissue. These TCRs come from a female donor with breast cancer. Some clones in this sample may be carry-over from other donors' samples.

This clonotype appeared many times. The gene calls are TRBV3-1 and TRBJ1-6; TRBD1 aligns across 9 bases. The germline V gene has CDR1 LGHDT and CDR2 YNNKEL (reference sequence). The J segment lost 10 bases and the V segment lost 1 base, leaving 11 bases of the junction unmatched. This CDR3 comprises 17 residues. In DNA form, the CDR3 reads TGTGCCAGCAGCCAAGTCCCCTTGGGACAGGGTTTCTCACCCCTCCACTTT. As protein: CASSQVPLGQGFSPLHF.

This clonotype was seen many times. The chain uses TRBV5-6 and TRBJ2-1, with 9 bases that match TRBD2. CDR1 and CDR2 from the germline V gene are SGHDT and YYEEEE. The CDR3 runs to 17 residues. The V gene end was trimmed by 2 bases and the J gene end by 5 bases; junction bases not matched to a gene: 11. CDR3 nucleotide sequence: TGTGCCAGCAGCTTTAGGCCTAGCGGGATTGGGGACAATGAGCAGTTCTTC. This encodes CASSFRPSGIGDNEQFF.

On this clonotype itself: This CDR3 is missing its conserved last phenylalanine or tryptophan, likely due to a read error. It is unclear where the CDR3 begins or ends on the DNA, so no DNA is shown, and the CDR3 is as TCRdb lists it. The chain couples TRBV15 to TRBJ1-4; no check of the table's D call, TRBD1, against the DNA was made. Including both end residues, the CDR3 is 11 amino acids long. Germline V lookup: CDR1 LNHNV, CDR2 YYDKDF (reference sequence). CDR3 in amino acids: CATSRGGALNY.

This clonotype was seen repeatedly, ten times or more. This chain connects TRBV7-2 to TRBJ2-5; tentative D call: TRBD1 (6 bases). The germline V gene encodes CDR1 SGHTA and CDR2 FQGNSA. The CDR3 is made up of 17 amino acids. V was clipped by 3 bases and J by 0 bases, with 17 bases between them. CDR3 protein: CASSFNGQGTNQETQYF. Written as DNA, the CDR3 is TGTGCCAGCAGCTTTAACGGGCAGGGGACAAACCAAGAGACCCAGTACTTC.